This T cell receptor beta chain stems from a study of identical twins. V lost 8 bases and J lost 3, with 16 bases in between. CDR1 SEHNR and CDR2 FQNEAQ come from the germline V gene (reference sequence). This CDR3 is 15 amino acids long. Findings and caveats of the study: Surplus twin overlap in beta out-of-frame sequences was less pronounced.

A remark on this clonotype: Its antigen is unidentified.

A universal primer site arose from template switching, and cDNA bore unique molecular identifiers. MiXCR was run by TCRdb on the 5' RACE reads, yielding one entry per CDR3 protein. The table includes approximately 1.8 million distinct CDR3 sequences, about 30% detected once. The chain has TRBV7-9 and TRBJ1-4; D is possibly TRBD1 (6 bases). This TCR was recovered from a newborn girl in good health. Sequenced material: cord blood. The CDR3 DNA reads TGTGCCAGCGTCCCTTCGGGGGCGCCTAATGAAAAACTGTTTTTT. Translation: CASVPSGAPNEKLFF. Full variable domain (rest looked up from reference TRBV7-9 and TRBJ1-4): DTGVSQNPRHKITKRGQNVTFRCDPISEHNRLYWYRQTLGQGPEFLTYFQNEAQLEKSRLLSDRFSAERPKGSFSTLEIQRTEQGDSAMYLCASVPSGAPNEKLFFGSGTQLSVL.